The 2 T cell receptor beta chains below all came from one sample that was sequenced in a study of response to subunit inactivated influenza vaccine. TCRdb re-derived calls from the RT-PCR reads in MiXCR, one entry per CDR3 protein. The data contain 560,000 or so distinct CDR3 sequences, under 9% of them seen just once; the ten biggest clones take up over 10%. The specimen was PBMCs from blood, collected less than 30 months after vaccination. The receptor set was obtained from a man in his fifties or sixties who received an inactivated influenza vaccine.

This clonotype has at least ten counts. The chain recombines TRBV27 with TRBJ2-3; D not certain. The CDR3 is 10 residues long. Germline CDR1 and CDR2: MNHEY and SMNVEV (reference sequence). V was pared by 7 bases and J by 6 bases, with 5 bases between. The CDR3 is CASKGDTQYF. The DNA for the CDR3 is TGTGCCAGCAAAGGTGATACGCAGTATTTT.

This clonotype came up many times. V gene TRBV7-2 combines with J gene TRBJ2-3, with D possibly TRBD2 on 5 matching bases. Germline CDR1 reads SGHTA; CDR2 reads FQGNSA. The V end lost 5 bases, the J end lost 2 bases, and 11 bases lay between the germline ends. The CDR3 is 14 amino acids. CDR3 bases: TGTGCCAGCAGCCTCCGGGGATACACAGATACGCAGTATTTT. This gives the protein CASSLRGYTDTQYF.